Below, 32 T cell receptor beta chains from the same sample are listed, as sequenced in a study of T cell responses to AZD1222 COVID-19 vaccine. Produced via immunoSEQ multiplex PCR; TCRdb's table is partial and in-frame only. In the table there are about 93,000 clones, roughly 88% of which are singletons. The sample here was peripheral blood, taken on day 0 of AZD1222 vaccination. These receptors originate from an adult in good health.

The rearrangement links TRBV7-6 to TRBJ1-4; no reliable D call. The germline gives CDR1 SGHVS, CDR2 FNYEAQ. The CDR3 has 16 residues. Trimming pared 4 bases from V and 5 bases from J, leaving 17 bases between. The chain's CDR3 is CASSSRNRPSNEKLFF. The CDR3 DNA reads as TGTGCCAGCAGCTCGCGAAATAGACCGTCGAATGAAAAACTGTTTTTT.

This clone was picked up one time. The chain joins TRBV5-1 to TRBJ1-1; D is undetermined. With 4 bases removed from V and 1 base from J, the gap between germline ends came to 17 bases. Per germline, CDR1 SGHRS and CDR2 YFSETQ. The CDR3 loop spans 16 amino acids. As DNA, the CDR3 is TGCGCCAGCAGCCTCCAACCCCAAGACCAGAACACTGAAGCTTTCTTT. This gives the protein CASSLQPQDQNTEAFF. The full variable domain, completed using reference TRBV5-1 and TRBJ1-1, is KAGVTQTPRYLIKTRGQQVTLSCSPISGHRSVSWYQQTPGQGLQFLFEYFSETQRNKGNFPGRFSGRQFSNSRSEMNVSTLELGDSALYLCASSLQPQDQNTEAFFGQGTRLTVV.

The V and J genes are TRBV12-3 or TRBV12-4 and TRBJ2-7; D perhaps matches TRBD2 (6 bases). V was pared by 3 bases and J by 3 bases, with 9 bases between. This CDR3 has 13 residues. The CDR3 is CASSFQEGYEQYF. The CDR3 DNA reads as TGTGCCAGCAGTTTTCAGGAGGGCTACGAGCAGTACTTC.

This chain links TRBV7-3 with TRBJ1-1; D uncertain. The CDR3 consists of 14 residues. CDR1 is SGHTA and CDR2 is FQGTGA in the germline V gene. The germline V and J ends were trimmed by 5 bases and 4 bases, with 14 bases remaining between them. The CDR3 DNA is TGTGCCAGCAGCCCCACAGCTCGAATCACTGAAGCTTTCTTT. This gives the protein CASSPTARITEAFF.

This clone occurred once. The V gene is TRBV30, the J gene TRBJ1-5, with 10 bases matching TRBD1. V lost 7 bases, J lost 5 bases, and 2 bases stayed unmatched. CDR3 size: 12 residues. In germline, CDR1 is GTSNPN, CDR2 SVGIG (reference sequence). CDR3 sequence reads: CALGQGDQPQHF. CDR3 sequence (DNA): TGTGCCTTAGGACAGGGGGATCAGCCCCAGCATTTT.

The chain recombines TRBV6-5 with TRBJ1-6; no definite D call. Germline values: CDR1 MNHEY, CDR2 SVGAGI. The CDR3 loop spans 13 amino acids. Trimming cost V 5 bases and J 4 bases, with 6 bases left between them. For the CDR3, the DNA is TGTGCCAGCAGTACAGTATATAATTCACCCCTCCACTTT. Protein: CASSTVYNSPLHF.

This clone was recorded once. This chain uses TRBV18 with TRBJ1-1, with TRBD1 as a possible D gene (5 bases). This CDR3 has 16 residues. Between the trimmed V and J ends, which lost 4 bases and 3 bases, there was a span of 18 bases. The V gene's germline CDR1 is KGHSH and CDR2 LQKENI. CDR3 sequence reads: CASSQTSGGLDTEAFF. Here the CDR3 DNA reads TGTGCCAGCTCACAGACCAGTGGGGGATTGGACACTGAAGCTTTCTTT.

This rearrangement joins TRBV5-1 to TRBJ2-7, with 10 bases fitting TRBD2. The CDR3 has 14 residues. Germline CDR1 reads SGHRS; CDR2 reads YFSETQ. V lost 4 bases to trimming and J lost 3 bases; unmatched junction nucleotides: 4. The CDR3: CASSPGTSVYEQYF. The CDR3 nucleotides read TGCGCCAGCAGCCCAGGGACTAGCGTCTACGAGCAGTACTTC.

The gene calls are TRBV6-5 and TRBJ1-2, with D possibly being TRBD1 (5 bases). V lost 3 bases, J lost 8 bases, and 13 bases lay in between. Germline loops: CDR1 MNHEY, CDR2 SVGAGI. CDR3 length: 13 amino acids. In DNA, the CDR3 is TGTGCCAGCAGTTATGTCGGGGGTAGGGGCTACACCTTC. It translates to CASSYVGGRGYTF.

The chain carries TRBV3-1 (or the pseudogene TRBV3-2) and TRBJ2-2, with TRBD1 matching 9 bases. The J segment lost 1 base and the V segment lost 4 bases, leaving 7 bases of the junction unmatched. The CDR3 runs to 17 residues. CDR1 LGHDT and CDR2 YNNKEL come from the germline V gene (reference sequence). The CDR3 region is CASSLPGTGRNTGELFF. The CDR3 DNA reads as TGTGCCAGCAGCCTACCCGGGACAGGGAGGAACACCGGGGAGCTGTTTTTT.

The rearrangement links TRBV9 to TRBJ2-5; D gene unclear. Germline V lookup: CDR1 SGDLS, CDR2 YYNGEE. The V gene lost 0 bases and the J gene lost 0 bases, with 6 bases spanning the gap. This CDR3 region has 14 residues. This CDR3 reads CASSVDSNQETQYF. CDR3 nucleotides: TGTGCCAGCAGCGTAGATAGTAACCAAGAGACCCAGTACTTC.

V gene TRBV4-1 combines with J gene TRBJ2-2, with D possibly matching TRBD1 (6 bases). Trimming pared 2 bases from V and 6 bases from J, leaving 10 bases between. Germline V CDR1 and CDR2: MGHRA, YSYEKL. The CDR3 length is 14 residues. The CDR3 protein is CASSQIGQPGELFF. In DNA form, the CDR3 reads TGCGCCAGCAGCCAAATCGGACAGCCCGGGGAGCTGTTTTTT.

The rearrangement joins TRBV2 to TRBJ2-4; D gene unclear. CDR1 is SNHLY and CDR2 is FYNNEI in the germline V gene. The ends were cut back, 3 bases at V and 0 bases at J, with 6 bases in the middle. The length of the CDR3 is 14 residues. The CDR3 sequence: CASSEELAKNIQYF. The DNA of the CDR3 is TGTGCCAGCAGTGAGGAACTAGCCAAAAACATTCAGTACTTC.

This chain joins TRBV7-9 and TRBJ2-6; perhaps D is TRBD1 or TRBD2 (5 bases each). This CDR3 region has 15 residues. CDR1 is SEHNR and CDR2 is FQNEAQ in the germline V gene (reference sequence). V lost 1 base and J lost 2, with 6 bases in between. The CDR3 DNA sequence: TGTGCCAGCAGCTTAGTGGGGGCTGGGGCCAACGTCCTGACTTTC. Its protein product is CASSLVGAGANVLTF.

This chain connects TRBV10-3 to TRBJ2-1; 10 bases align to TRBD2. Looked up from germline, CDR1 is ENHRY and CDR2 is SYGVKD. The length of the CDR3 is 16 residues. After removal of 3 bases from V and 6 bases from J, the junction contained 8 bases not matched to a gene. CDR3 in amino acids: CAISDRTSGSVNEQFF. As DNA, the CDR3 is TGTGCCATCAGTGATAGGACTAGCGGCTCGGTCAATGAGCAGTTCTTC.

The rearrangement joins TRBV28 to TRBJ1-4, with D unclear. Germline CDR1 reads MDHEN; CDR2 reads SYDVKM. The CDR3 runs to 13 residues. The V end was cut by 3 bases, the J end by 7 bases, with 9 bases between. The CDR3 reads CASSFSGGEKLFF. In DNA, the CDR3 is TGTGCCAGCAGTTTCTCAGGAGGTGAAAAACTGTTTTTT.

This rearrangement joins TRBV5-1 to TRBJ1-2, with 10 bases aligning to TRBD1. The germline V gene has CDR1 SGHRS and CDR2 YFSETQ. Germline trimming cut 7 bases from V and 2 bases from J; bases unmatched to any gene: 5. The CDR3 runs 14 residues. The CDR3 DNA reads TGCGCCAGCCACCCGGGACAGGGGAACTATGGCTACACCTTC. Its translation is CASHPGQGNYGYTF.

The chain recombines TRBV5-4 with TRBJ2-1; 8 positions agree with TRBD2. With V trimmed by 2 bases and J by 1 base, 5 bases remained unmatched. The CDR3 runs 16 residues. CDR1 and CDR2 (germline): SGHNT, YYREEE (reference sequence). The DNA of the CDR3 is TGTGCCAGCAGCTTTTCGCTAGCGGGTTCCTACAATGAGCAGTTCTTC. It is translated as CASSFSLAGSYNEQFF. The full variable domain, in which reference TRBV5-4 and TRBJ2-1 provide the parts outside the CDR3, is ETGVTQSPTHLIKTRGQQVTLRCSSQSGHNTVSWYQQALGQGPQFIFQYYREEENGRGNFPPRFSGLQFPNYSSELNVNALELDDSALYLCASSFSLAGSYNEQFFGPGTRLTVL.

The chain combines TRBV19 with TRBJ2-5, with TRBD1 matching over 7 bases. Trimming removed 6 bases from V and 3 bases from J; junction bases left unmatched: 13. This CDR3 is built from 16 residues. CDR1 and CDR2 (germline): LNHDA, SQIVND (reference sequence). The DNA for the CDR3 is TGTGCCAGTAGCGTATCCTTAGGGCAGGGGGAAGAGACCCAGTACTTC. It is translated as CASSVSLGQGEETQYF. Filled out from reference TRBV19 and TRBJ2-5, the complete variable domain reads DGGITQSPKYLFRKEGQNVTLSCEQNLNHDAMYWYRQDPGQGLRLIYYSQIVNDFQKGDIAEGYSVSREKKESFPLTVTSAQKNPTAFYLCASSVSLGQGEETQYFGPGTRLLVL.

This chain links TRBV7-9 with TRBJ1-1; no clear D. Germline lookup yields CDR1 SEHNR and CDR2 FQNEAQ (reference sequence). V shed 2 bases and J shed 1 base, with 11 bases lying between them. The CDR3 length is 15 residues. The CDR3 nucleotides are TGTGCCAGCAGCTTAAGTGGCTTGGAGAACACTGAAGCTTTCTTT. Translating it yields CASSLSGLENTEAFF.

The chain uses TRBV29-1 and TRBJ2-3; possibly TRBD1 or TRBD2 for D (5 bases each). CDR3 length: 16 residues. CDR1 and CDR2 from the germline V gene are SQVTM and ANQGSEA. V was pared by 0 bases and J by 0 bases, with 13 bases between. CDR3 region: CSVEDPGLFSTDTQYF. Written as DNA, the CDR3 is TGCAGCGTTGAAGATCCGGGGCTGTTTAGCACAGATACGCAGTATTTT.

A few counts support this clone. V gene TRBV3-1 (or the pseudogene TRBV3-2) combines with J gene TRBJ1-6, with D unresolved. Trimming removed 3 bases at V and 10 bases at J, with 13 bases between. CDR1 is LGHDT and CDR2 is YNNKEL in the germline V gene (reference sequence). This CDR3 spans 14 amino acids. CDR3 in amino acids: CASSHGGVVSPLHF. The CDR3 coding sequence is TGTGCCAGCAGCCATGGCGGAGTAGTCTCACCCCTCCACTTT.

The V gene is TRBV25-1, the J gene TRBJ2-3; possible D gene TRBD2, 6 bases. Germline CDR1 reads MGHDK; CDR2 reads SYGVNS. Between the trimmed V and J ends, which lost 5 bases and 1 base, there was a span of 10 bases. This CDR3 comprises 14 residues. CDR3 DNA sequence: TGTGCCAGCAGTCGAGGCGGGGGCACAGATACGCAGTATTTT. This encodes CASSRGGGTDTQYF.

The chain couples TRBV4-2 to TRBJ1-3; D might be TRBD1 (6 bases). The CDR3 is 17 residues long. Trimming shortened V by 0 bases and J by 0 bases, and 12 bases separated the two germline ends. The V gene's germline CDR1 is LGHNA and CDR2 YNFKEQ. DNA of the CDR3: TGTGCCAGCAGCCAAGAATTACAGGGTCTCTCTGGAAACACCATATATTTT. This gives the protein CASSQELQGLSGNTIYF.

For the CDR3, the DNA is TGCGCCAGCAGTGTGGAGGGTTTTCTAGACACTGAAGCTTTCTTT. This sequence encodes CASSVEGFLDTEAFF. The J gene is TRBJ1-1, the V gene TRBV10-2; D unclear. This CDR3 comprises 15 residues. Germline-derived CDR1 and CDR2 are WSHSY and SAAADI. With 4 bases removed from V and 3 bases from J, the gap between germline ends came to 15 bases.

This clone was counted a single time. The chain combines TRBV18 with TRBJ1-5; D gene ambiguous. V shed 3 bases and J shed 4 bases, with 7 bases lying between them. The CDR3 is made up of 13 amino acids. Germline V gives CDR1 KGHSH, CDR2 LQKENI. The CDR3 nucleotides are TGTGCCAGCTCACCTTCAATAAATCAGCCCCAGCATTTT. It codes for CASSPSINQPQHF. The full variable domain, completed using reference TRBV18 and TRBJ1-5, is NAGVMQNPRHLVRRRGQEARLRCSPMKGHSHVYWYRQLPEEGLKFMVYLQKENIIDESGMPKERFSAEFPKEGPSILRIQQVVRGDSAAYFCASSPSINQPQHFGDGTRLSIL.

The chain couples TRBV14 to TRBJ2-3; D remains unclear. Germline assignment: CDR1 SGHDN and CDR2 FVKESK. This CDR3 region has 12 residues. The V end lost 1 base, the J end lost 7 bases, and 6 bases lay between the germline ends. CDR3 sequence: CASSQGPNTQYF. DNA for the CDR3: TGTGCCAGCAGCCAAGGGCCGAATACGCAGTATTTT.

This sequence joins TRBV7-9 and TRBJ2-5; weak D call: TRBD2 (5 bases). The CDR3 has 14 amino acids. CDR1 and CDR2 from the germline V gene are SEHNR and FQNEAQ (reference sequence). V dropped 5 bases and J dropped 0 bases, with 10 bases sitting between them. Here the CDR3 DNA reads TGTGCCAGCAGCCAAGGACTTAACCAAGAGACCCAGTACTTC. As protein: CASSQGLNQETQYF.

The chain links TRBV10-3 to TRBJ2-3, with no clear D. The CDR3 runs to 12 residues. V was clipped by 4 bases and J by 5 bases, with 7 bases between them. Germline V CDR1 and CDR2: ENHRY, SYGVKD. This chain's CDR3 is CAISVGIDTQYF. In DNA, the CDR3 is TGTGCCATCAGTGTAGGGATAGATACGCAGTATTTT.

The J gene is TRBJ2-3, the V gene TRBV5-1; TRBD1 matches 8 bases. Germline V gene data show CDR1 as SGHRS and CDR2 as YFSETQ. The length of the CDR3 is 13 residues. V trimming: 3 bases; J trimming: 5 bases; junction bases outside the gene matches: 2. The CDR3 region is CASSSGGVDTQYF. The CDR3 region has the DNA TGCGCCAGCAGCTCAGGGGGCGTAGATACGCAGTATTTT.

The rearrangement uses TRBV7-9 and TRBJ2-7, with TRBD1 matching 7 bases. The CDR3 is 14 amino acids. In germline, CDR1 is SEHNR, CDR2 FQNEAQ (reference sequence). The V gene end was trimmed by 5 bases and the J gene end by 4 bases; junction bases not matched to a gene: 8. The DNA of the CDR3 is TGTGCCAGCAGCCCACAAGCAGGGGGATACGAGCAGTACTTC. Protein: CASSPQAGGYEQYF.

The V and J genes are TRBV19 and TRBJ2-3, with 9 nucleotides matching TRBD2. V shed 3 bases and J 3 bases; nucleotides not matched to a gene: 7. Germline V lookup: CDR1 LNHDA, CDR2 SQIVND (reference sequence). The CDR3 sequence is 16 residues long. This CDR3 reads CASSIKRGRATDTQYF. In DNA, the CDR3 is TGTGCCAGTAGTATTAAACGCGGGAGGGCAACAGATACGCAGTATTTT.